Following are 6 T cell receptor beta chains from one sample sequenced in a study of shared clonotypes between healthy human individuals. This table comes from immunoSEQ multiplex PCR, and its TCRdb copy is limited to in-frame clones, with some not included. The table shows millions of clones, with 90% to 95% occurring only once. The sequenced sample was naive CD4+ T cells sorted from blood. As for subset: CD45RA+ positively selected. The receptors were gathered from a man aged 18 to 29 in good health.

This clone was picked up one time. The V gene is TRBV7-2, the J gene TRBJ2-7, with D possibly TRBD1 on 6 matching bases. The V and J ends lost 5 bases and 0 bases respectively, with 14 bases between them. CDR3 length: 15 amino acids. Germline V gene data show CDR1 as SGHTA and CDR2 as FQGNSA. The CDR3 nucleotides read TGTGCCAGCAGCGTACAGGGACCCAGCTCCTACGAGCAGTACTTC. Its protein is CASSVQGPSSYEQYF.

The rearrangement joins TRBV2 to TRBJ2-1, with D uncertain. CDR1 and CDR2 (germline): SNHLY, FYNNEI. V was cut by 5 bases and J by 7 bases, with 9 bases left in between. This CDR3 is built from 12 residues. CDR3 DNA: TGTGCCAGCAGTCCAGCGTGGAATGAGCAGTTCTTC. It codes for CASSPAWNEQFF.

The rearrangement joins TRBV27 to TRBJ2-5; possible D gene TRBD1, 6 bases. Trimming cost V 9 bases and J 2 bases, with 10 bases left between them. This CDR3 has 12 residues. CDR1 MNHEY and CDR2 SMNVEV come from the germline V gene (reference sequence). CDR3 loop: CASRQVQETQYF. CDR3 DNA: TGTGCCAGTAGACAGGTACAAGAGACCCAGTACTTC.

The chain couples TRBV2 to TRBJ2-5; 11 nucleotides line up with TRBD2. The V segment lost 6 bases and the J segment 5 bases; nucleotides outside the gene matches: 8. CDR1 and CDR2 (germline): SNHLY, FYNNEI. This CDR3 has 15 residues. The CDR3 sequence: CASSLEGTSGETQYF. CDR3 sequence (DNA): TGTGCCAGCAGCCTTGAGGGGACTAGCGGCGAGACCCAGTACTTC. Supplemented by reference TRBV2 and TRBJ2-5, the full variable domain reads EPEVTQTPSHQVTQMGQEVILRCVPISNHLYFYWYRQILGQKVEFLVSFYNNEISEKSEIFDDQFSVERPDGSNFTLKIRSTKLEDSAMYFCASSLEGTSGETQYFGPGTRLLVL.

The CDR3 DNA follows: TGTGCCACCCTATCCGTCAGAAGCTATGGCTACACCTTC. Translated: CATLSVRSYGYTF. The rearrangement links TRBV6-1 to TRBJ1-2; no clear D. The CDR3 totals 13 residues. The V end lost 10 bases, the J end lost 4 bases, and 16 bases lay between the germline ends. Germline CDR1 is MNHNS and CDR2 is SASEGT.

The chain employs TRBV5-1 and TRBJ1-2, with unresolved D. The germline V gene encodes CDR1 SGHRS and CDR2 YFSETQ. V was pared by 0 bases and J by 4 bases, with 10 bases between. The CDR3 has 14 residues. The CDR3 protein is CASSLDEGIYGYTF. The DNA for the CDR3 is TGCGCCAGCAGCTTGGATGAGGGAATCTATGGCTACACCTTC.